One and the same sample provided the 2 T cell receptor beta chains below, sequenced in a study of blood T cell repertoires in COVID-19. Method: immunoSEQ multiplex PCR; TCRdb's copy keeps in-frame clones and lacks some. Here the sample spans about 160,000 clones, roughly 80% being singletons. Sequencing input: peripheral blood. The receptors here all came from a man between 60 and 75 years old with acute or convalescent COVID-19.

The chain joins TRBV3-1 (or the pseudogene TRBV3-2) to TRBJ2-5; 11 positions match TRBD2. The CDR3 consists of 16 residues. V trimming: 0 bases; J trimming: 4 bases; junction bases outside the gene matches: 4. Germline-derived CDR1 and CDR2 are LGHDT and YNNKEL (reference sequence). The CDR3 DNA is TGTGCCAGCAGCCAAGATGCCGGACTAGCGGGAGAGACCCAGTACTTC. Its translation: CASSQDAGLAGETQYF.

This clone has just one count. The chain couples TRBV28 to TRBJ1-5, with D maybe TRBD1 (6 bases). The CDR3 totals 16 residues. V lost 3 bases to trimming and J lost 0 bases, with 12 bases between them. Germline-derived CDR1 and CDR2 are MDHEN and SYDVKM. CDR3 in amino acids: CASSLIGQYSNQPQHF. The CDR3 DNA follows: TGTGCCAGCAGTTTGATAGGACAGTATAGCAATCAGCCCCAGCATTTT. The full variable domain, its missing parts supplied by reference TRBV28 and TRBJ1-5, is DVKVTQSSRYLVKRTGEKVFLECVQDMDHENMFWYRQDPGLGLRLIYFSYDVKMKEKGDIPEGYSVSREKKERFSLILESASTNQTSMYLCASSLIGQYSNQPQHFGDGTRLSIL.